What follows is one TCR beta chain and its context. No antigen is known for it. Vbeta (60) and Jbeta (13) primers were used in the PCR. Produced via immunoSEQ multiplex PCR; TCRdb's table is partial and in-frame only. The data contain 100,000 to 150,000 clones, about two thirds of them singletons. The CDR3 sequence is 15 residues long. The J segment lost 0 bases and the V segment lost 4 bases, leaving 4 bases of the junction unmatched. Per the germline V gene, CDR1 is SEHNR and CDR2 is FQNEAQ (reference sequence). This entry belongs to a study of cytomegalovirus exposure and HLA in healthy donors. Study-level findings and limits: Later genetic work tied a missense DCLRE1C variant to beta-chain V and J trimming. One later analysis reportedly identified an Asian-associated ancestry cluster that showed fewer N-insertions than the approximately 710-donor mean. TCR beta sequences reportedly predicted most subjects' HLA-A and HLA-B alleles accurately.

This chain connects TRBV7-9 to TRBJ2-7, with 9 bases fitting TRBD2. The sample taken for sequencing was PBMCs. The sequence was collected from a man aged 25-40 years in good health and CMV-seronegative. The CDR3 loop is CASSSSGVRSYEQYF. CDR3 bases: TGTGCCAGCAGCTCTAGCGGGGTTCGCTCCTACGAGCAGTACTTC.